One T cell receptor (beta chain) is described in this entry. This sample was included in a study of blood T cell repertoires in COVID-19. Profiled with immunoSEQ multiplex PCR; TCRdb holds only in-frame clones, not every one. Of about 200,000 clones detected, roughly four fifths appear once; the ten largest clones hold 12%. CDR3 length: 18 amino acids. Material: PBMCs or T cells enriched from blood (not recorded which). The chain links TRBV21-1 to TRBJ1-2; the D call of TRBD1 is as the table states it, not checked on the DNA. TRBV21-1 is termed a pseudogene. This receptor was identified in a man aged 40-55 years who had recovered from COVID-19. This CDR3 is CASSKDPTGYSINYGYTF. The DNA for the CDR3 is TGTGCCAGCAGCAAAGACCCGACAGGGTACTCCATAAACTATGGCTACACCTTC.